Each of the 30 T cell receptor beta chains below was sequenced from the same sample in a study of blood T cell repertoires in COVID-19. Sequencing was performed with immunoSEQ multiplex PCR; in TCRdb, only in-frame clones are kept and a portion is missing. The data contain some 270,000 clones, 85% to 90% of them singletons. Sequences were obtained from peripheral blood. Receptors originate from a woman aged 40 to 50 who had recovered from COVID-19.

This chain connects TRBV11-2 to TRBJ1-1; the D gene is possibly TRBD1 (6 bases). The CDR3 has 12 amino acids. Germline V gives CDR1 SGHAT, CDR2 FQNNGV. Trimming removed 5 bases at V and 5 bases at J, with 9 bases between. As DNA, the CDR3 is TGTGCCAGCAGCACGACAGGTACTGAAGCTTTCTTT. Its translation: CASSTTGTEAFF.

V usage is TRBV24-1 and J usage is TRBJ1-5; D call uncertain. Germline V gene sequence: CDR1 KGHDR, CDR2 SFDVKD. This CDR3 contains 16 residues. Deletions cut 3 bases from V and 0 bases from J, with 11 bases between. CDR3 bases: TGTGCCACCAGTGATCCAAAGACTGGTAGCAATCAGCCCCAGCATTTT. It codes for CATSDPKTGSNQPQHF.

The genes are TRBV6-1 and TRBJ1-5; D may be TRBD1 (6 bases). V was shortened by 2 bases and J by 11 bases, with 13 bases between the two germline ends. Germline assignment: CDR1 MNHNS and CDR2 SASEGT. CDR3 length: 13 residues. The DNA for the CDR3 is TGTGCCAGCAGTGAACAGGGGACCTCGGCCCAGCATTTT. Its protein product is CASSEQGTSAQHF.

The rearrangement links TRBV29-1 to TRBJ2-3, with a tentative D call TRBD1 (6 bases). Germline values: CDR1 SQVTM, CDR2 ANQGSEA. The germline V and J ends were trimmed by 6 bases and 5 bases, with 21 bases remaining between them. The CDR3 consists of 15 residues. The chain's CDR3 is CSVLGDTQWGDTQYF. CDR3 bases: TGCAGCGTCCTGGGGGACACCCAGTGGGGAGATACGCAGTATTTT.

The rearrangement uses TRBV9 and TRBJ1-5, with 8 bases lining up with TRBD1. The CDR3 is 14 amino acids. The V gene end was trimmed by 9 bases and the J gene end by 7 bases; junction bases not matched to a gene: 12. Germline V gene lookup returns CDR1 SGDLS and CDR2 YYNGEE. The CDR3, as DNA: TGTGCCATCACGTGGAACAGGGGGGGGCAGCCCCAGCATTTT. It encodes CAITWNRGGQPQHF.

The chain couples TRBV14 to TRBJ2-1, with 14 bases lining up with TRBD2. Trimming cost V 4 bases and J 4 bases; bases outside gene matches: 0. The CDR3 sequence is 15 residues long. Germline values: CDR1 SGHDN, CDR2 FVKESK. In nucleotides, the CDR3 is TGTGCCAGCAGCCGACTAGCGGGAGGGTACAATGAGCAGTTCTTC. Translation: CASSRLAGGYNEQFF.

This clone was detected only once. V gene TRBV12-3 or TRBV12-4 combines with J gene TRBJ2-7; D is perhaps TRBD1 (6 bases). The CDR3 covers 12 residues. V was pared by 2 bases and J by 5 bases, with 7 bases between. The CDR3 spells CASSLNRDEQYV. The DNA of the CDR3 is TGTGCCAGCAGTTTAAACAGGGACGAGCAGTACGTC.

The V call is TRBV19, the J call TRBJ1-2; D not certain. CDR3 size: 16 residues. Germline assignment: CDR1 LNHDA and CDR2 SQIVND (reference sequence). V lost 5 bases, J lost 1 base, and 17 bases lay in between. In nucleotides, the CDR3 is TGTGCCAGTAGTGCCGCACTAGGGAGGAATAACTATGGCTACACCTTC. It encodes CASSAALGRNNYGYTF.

The rearrangement uses TRBV5-1 and TRBJ1-1; D is perhaps TRBD1 (5 bases). Germline CDR1 is SGHRS and CDR2 is YFSETQ. CDR3 length equals 13 residues. Trimming pared 5 bases from V and 5 bases from J, leaving 13 bases between. The CDR3 region has the DNA TGCGCCAGCAGGTACCAACGGGGGACTGAAGCTTTCTTT. Its protein product is CASRYQRGTEAFF. Full variable domain (remainder filled in from reference TRBV5-1 and TRBJ1-1): KAGVTQTPRYLIKTRGQQVTLSCSPISGHRSVSWYQQTPGQGLQFLFEYFSETQRNKGNFPGRFSGRQFSNSRSEMNVSTLELGDSALYLCASRYQRGTEAFFGQGTRLTVV.

In its sample, this clone was seen a few times. This chain links TRBV28 with TRBJ1-5, with D possibly matching TRBD1 (6 bases). CDR3 length: 11 amino acids. Trimming removed 9 bases at V and 8 bases at J, with 11 bases between. The germline V gene encodes CDR1 MDHEN and CDR2 SYDVKM. CDR3 nucleotides: TGTGCCAGTTCAGGGGTCGAGCCCCAGCATTTT. The encoded protein is CASSGVEPQHF.

The V gene is TRBV4-1, the J gene TRBJ2-5; 12 nucleotides line up with TRBD1. The CDR3 covers 16 residues. From germline, CDR1 is MGHRA and CDR2 YSYEKL. V trimming: 4 bases; J trimming: 4 bases; junction bases outside the gene matches: 7. This CDR3 is CASSREGQGASETQYF. The CDR3 DNA reads as TGCGCCAGCAGCCGAGAGGGACAGGGGGCTTCAGAGACCCAGTACTTC.

J is TRBJ1-5 and V is TRBV5-1, with D possibly being TRBD1 (5 bases). The V gene's germline CDR1 is SGHRS and CDR2 YFSETQ. The CDR3 sequence is 14 residues long. V gave up 2 bases and J gave up 4 bases, with 10 bases separating them. CDR3 in amino acids: CASSFGGENQPQHF. CDR3 DNA sequence: TGCGCCAGCAGCTTCGGAGGGGAGAATCAGCCCCAGCATTTT.

The chain employs TRBV27 and TRBJ2-5; tentatively, D is TRBD2 (6 bases). The CDR3 spans 14 residues. V dropped 6 bases and J dropped 5 bases, with 16 bases sitting between them. Germline CDR1 MNHEY, CDR2 SMNVEV (reference sequence). In nucleotides, the CDR3 is TGTGCCAGCAGCTCCCGGATCCGGGGGGAGACCCAGTACTTC. Translation: CASSSRIRGETQYF.

The rearrangement uses TRBV7-2 and TRBJ2-1; D may be TRBD2 (6 bases). The CDR3 is 19 amino acids. CDR1 is SGHTA, CDR2 FQGNSA, per germline. The V end lost 3 bases, the J end lost 5 bases, and 26 bases lay between the germline ends. The CDR3 reads CASSFSTRMLAKGNNEQFF. CDR3 DNA: TGTGCCAGCAGCTTTTCGACTCGGATGCTAGCGAAAGGTAACAATGAGCAGTTCTTC. Full variable domain (outside the CDR3, taken from reference TRBV7-2 and TRBJ2-1): GAGVSQSPSNKVTEKGKDVELRCDPISGHTALYWYRQSLGQGLEFLIYFQGNSAPDKSGLPSDRFSAERTGGSVSTLTIQRTQQEDSAVYLCASSFSTRMLAKGNNEQFFGPGTRLTVL.

The chain recombines TRBV30 with TRBJ1-3; D unresolved. The CDR3 contains 14 residues. Germline loops: CDR1 GTSNPN, CDR2 SVGIG (reference sequence). V was pared by 5 bases and J by 0 bases, with 11 bases between. The CDR3 nucleotides read TGTGCCTGGGCGGTGGATCTCTCTGGAAACACCATATATTTT. Residues: CAWAVDLSGNTIYF. Based on the CDR3 plus reference TRBV30 and TRBJ1-3, the full variable domain is SQTIHQWPATLVQPVGSPLSLECTVEGTSNPNLYWYRQAAGRGLQLLFYSVGIGQISSEVPQNLSASRPQDRQFILSSKKLLLSDSGFYLCAWAVDLSGNTIYFGEGSWLTVV.

The chain couples TRBV18 to TRBJ2-7; 7 positions match TRBD1. The CDR3 has 15 residues. Trimming cost V 4 bases and J 3 bases; bases outside gene matches: 9. Germline CDR1 reads KGHSH; CDR2 reads LQKENI. CDR3 in amino acids: CASSRSRDSNYEQYV. The DNA for the CDR3 is TGTGCCAGCTCACGATCGAGGGACAGCAACTACGAGCAGTACGTC.

This sequence joins TRBV6-2 or TRBV6-3 and TRBJ2-3; possibly TRBD2 for D (7 bases). The CDR3 runs 16 residues. The V end was cut by 6 bases, the J end by 1 base, with 17 bases between. CDR1 MNHEY and CDR2 SVGEGT come from the germline V gene. The CDR3 nucleotides are TGTGCCAGCAGCCCTGTGAGAGGGGGGGGCACAGATACGCAGTATTTT. Amino acid sequence: CASSPVRGGGTDTQYF.

The genes are TRBV6-1 and TRBJ2-1; TRBD2 matches at 12 bases. CDR1 and CDR2 (germline): MNHNS, SASEGT. The CDR3 sequence is 17 residues long. V lost 4 bases, J lost 7 bases, and 11 bases stayed unmatched. CDR3 amino acids: CASSGPLRLAGGNEQFF. DNA of the CDR3: TGTGCCAGCAGTGGGCCCCTCCGGCTAGCGGGGGGGAATGAGCAGTTCTTC.

V usage is TRBV2 and J usage is TRBJ2-2; 9 positions agree with TRBD2. V lost 7 bases and J lost 7; bases outside the gene matches: 13. Germline V gene data show CDR1 as SNHLY and CDR2 as FYNNEI. This CDR3 is 16 amino acids long. The CDR3, as DNA: TGTGCCAGCATTTGGGCTAGCGGGAAGTTTGGCGGGGAGCTGTTTTTT. Protein: CASIWASGKFGGELFF. The complete variable domain, with remaining parts taken from reference TRBV2 and TRBJ2-2, reads EPEVTQTPSHQVTQMGQEVILRCVPISNHLYFYWYRQILGQKVEFLVSFYNNEISEKSEIFDDQFSVERPDGSNFTLKIRSTKLEDSAMYFCASIWASGKFGGELFFGEGSRLTVL.

The chain joins TRBV29-1 to TRBJ1-5; weak D call: TRBD1 (5 bases). V lost 6 bases and J 2 bases, leaving 11 bases between the germline ends. CDR3 length equals 13 residues. Germline CDR1 is SQVTM and CDR2 is ANQGSEA. The CDR3 sequence is CSVAQGGNQPQHF. CDR3 DNA sequence: TGCAGCGTCGCCCAAGGGGGCAATCAGCCCCAGCATTTT.

The V and J genes are TRBV29-1 and TRBJ2-1, with TRBD2 matching over 8 bases. The CDR3 extends over 16 amino acids. With V trimmed by 3 bases and J by 0 bases, 7 bases remained unmatched. Germline V CDR1 and CDR2: SQVTM, ANQGSEA. The CDR3 DNA follows: TGCAGCGTTGATGGGGTTAGCGGGAACTCCTACAATGAGCAGTTCTTC. It encodes CSVDGVSGNSYNEQFF.

This clone was observed once. CDR3 sequence: CASRGGLAGQETQYF. For the CDR3, the DNA is TGTGCCAGCAGGGGAGGACTAGCGGGTCAAGAGACCCAGTACTTC. The J gene is TRBJ2-5, the V gene TRBV6-6; 11 bases fit TRBD2. The CDR3 runs 15 residues. Germline lookup yields CDR1 MNHNY and CDR2 SVGAGI (reference sequence). V shed 6 bases and J 2 bases; nucleotides not matched to a gene: 5.

The rearrangement joins TRBV6-5 to TRBJ2-1; TRBD2 matches 11 bases. V shed 2 bases and J 11 bases; nucleotides not matched to a gene: 8. Germline V CDR1 and CDR2: MNHEY, SVGAGI. The CDR3 totals 15 residues. The CDR3 DNA reads TGTGCCAGCAGTTACGGGACTAGCGGAATGAGTCAGCAGTTCTTC. This codes for CASSYGTSGMSQQFF.

The chain combines TRBV19 with TRBJ1-4, with a weak D call TRBD1 (5 bases). The V end was cut by 6 bases, the J end by 2 bases, with 10 bases between. Germline V gives CDR1 LNHDA, CDR2 SQIVND (reference sequence). The CDR3 sequence is 14 residues long. Written as DNA, the CDR3 is TGTGCCAGTAGCCCGACAGATACTAATGAAAAACTGTTTTTT. It translates to CASSPTDTNEKLFF.

In its sample, this clone was seen a few times. This chain connects TRBV30 to TRBJ2-1; D possibly corresponds to TRBD2 (6 bases). The germline V and J ends were trimmed by 0 bases and 0 bases, with 9 bases remaining between them. Germline CDR1 and CDR2: GTSNPN and SVGIG (reference sequence). The CDR3 has 15 residues. In nucleotides, the CDR3 is TGTGCCTGGAGTGTACTCGGGGGCTCCTACAATGAGCAGTTCTTC. It specifies CAWSVLGGSYNEQFF.

This chain uses TRBV3-1 (or the pseudogene TRBV3-2) with TRBJ2-2, with D uncertain. The CDR3 is 12 amino acids. The V end was cut by 6 bases, the J end by 7 bases, with 9 bases between. From germline, CDR1 is LGHDT and CDR2 YNNKEL (reference sequence). The CDR3 DNA sequence: TGTGCCAGCAGGACACTGGGCGGGGAGCTGTTTTTT. Translated: CASRTLGGELFF.

The genes are TRBV2 and TRBJ2-7; D is possibly TRBD2 (6 bases). This CDR3 has 11 amino acids. Germline V lookup: CDR1 SNHLY, CDR2 FYNNEI. V shed 7 bases and J shed 4 bases, with 8 bases lying between them. DNA for the CDR3: TGTGCCAGCACGGGGGATTACGAGCAGTACTTC. Its translation is CASTGDYEQYF.

The gene calls are TRBV6-6 and TRBJ1-1; D call uncertain. From germline, CDR1 is MNHNY and CDR2 SVGAGI (reference sequence). V lost 5 bases and J lost 5, with 18 bases in between. The CDR3 has 15 amino acids. CDR3 nucleotides: TGTGCCAGCAGTCGAGCGACCGCCGGAGGGACTGAAGCTTTCTTT. Its protein product is CASSRATAGGTEAFF.

The chain links TRBV4-1 to TRBJ2-7; D possibly corresponds to TRBD2 (5 bases). Trimming shortened V by 8 bases and J by 1 base, and 9 bases separated the two germline ends. The CDR3 loop spans 12 amino acids. CDR1 and CDR2 (germline): MGHRA, YSYEKL. The CDR3 region is CASWSGSYEQYV. CDR3 sequence (DNA): TGCGCCAGCTGGAGCGGATCCTACGAGCAGTACGTC.

This chain links TRBV15 with TRBJ1-3; perhaps TRBD1 as D (6 bases). CDR1 is LNHNV and CDR2 is YYDKDF in the germline V gene (reference sequence). The CDR3 covers 15 residues. Trimming removed 6 bases at V and 0 bases at J, with 12 bases between. For the CDR3, the DNA is TGTGCCACCAGGAACGGGGGGCTCTCTGGAAACACCATATATTTT. Protein sequence: CATRNGGLSGNTIYF. Supplemented by reference TRBV15 and TRBJ1-3, the full variable domain reads DAMVIQNPRYQVTQFGKPVTLSCSQTLNHNVMYWYQQKSSQAPKLLFHYYDKDFNNEADTPDNFQSRRPNTSFCFLDIRSPGLGDTAMYLCATRNGGLSGNTIYFGEGSWLTVV.